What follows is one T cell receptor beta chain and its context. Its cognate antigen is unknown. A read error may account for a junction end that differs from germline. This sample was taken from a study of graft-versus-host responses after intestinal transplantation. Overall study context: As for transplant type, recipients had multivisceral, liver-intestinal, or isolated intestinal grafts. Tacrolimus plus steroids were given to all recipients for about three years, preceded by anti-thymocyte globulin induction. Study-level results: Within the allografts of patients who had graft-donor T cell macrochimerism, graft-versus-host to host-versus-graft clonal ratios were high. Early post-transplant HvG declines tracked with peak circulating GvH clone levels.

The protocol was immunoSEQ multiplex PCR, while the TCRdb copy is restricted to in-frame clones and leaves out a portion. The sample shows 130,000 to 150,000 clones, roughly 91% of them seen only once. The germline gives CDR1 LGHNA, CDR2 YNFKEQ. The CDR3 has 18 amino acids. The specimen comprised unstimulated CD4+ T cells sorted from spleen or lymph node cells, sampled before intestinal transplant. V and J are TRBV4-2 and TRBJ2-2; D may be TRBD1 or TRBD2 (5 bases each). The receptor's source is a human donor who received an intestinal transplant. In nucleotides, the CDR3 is TGTGCCAGCAGCAGGAAGAAGCCGATGGGGCTTAAAAACCGGGGAGCTGTTTTT. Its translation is CASSRKKPMGLKNRGAVF.